The TCR beta chain described here comes from a study of cytomegalovirus exposure and HLA in healthy donors. Sequencing used immunoSEQ multiplex PCR; TCRdb keeps in-frame clones, though not all of them. This table holds 110,000 or so clones, 88% found once. This CDR3 is 16 amino acids long. V was pared by 0 bases and J by 2 bases, with 4 bases of the junction left unmatched. CDR1 and CDR2 (germline): MNHNS, SASEGT. Material for sequencing was PBMCs. V gene TRBV6-1 combines with J gene TRBJ1-5; 7 positions match TRBD1. The clonotype originates from a man younger than 30 in good health and CMV-seronegative. The CDR3 sequence is CASSEAQGQGNQPQHF. As DNA, the CDR3 is TGTGCCAGCAGTGAAGCCCAAGGACAGGGCAATCAGCCCCAGCATTTT.